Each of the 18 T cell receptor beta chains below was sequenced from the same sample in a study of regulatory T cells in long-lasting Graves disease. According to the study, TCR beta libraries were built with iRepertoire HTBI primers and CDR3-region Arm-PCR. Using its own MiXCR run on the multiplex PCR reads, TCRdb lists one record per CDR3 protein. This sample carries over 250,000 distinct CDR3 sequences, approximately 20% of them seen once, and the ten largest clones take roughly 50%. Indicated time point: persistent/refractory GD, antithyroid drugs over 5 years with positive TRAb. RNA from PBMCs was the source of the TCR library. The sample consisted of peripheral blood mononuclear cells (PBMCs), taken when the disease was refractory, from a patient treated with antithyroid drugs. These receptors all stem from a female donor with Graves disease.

CDR3 nucleotide sequence: TGTGCCAGCAGCTTAGAAGGGGAGGCCAGGGGACGTCATGGCTACACCTTC. This translates into CASSLEGEARGRHGYTF. The chain combines TRBV11-2 with TRBJ1-2, with a possible D match to TRBD1 (6 bases). V was pared by 0 bases and J by 6 bases, with 20 bases between. The CDR3 is 17 residues long. The germline gives CDR1 SGHAT, CDR2 FQNNGV. The complete variable domain, with remaining parts taken from reference TRBV11-2 and TRBJ1-2, reads EAGVAQSPRYKIIEKRQSVAFWCNPISGHATLYWYQQILGQGPKLLIQFQNNGVVDDSQLPKDRFSAERLKGVDSTLKIQPAKLEDSAVYLCASSLEGEARGRHGYTFGSGTRLTVV.

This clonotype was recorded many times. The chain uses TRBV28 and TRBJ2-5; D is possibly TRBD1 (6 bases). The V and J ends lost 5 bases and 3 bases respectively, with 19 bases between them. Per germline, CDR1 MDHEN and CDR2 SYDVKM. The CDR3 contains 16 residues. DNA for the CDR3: TGTGCCAGCAGTCTATTAGCGCCCGAGGGGGAAGAGACCCAGTACTTC. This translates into CASSLLAPEGEETQYF.

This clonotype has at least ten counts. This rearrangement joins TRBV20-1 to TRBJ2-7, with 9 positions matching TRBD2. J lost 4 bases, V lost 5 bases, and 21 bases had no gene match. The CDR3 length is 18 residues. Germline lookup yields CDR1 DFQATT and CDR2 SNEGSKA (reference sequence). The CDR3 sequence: CSARTDNRSGSWGYEQYF. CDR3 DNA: TGCAGTGCTCGAACCGACAACCGTAGCGGGAGTTGGGGTTACGAGCAGTACTTC.

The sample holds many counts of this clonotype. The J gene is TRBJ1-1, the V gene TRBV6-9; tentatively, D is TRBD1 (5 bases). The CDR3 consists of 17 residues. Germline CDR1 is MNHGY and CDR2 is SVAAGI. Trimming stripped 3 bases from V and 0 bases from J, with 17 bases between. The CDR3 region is CASSYSRGVSMNTEAFF. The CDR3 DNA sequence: TGTGCCAGCAGTTACTCCCGGGGGGTTTCCATGAACACTGAAGCTTTCTTT.

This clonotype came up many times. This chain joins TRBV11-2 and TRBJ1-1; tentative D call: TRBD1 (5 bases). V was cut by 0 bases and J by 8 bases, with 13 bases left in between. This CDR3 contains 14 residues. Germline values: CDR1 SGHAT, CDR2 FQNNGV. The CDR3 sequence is CASSLDPGSQEAFF. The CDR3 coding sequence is TGTGCCAGCAGCTTAGACCCAGGGAGTCAGGAAGCTTTCTTT.

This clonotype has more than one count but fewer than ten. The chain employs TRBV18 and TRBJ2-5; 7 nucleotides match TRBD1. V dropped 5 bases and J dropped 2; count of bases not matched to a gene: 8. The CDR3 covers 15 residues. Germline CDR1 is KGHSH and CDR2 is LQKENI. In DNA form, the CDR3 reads TGTGCCAGCTCATCGTTCATCAGGGGGCAAGAGACCCAGTACTTC. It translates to CASSSFIRGQETQYF. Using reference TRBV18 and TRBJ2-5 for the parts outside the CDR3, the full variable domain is NAGVMQNPRHLVRRRGQEARLRCSPMKGHSHVYWYRQLPEEGLKFMVYLQKENIIDESGMPKERFSAEFPKEGPSILRIQQVVRGDSAAYFCASSSFIRGQETQYFGPGTRLLVL.

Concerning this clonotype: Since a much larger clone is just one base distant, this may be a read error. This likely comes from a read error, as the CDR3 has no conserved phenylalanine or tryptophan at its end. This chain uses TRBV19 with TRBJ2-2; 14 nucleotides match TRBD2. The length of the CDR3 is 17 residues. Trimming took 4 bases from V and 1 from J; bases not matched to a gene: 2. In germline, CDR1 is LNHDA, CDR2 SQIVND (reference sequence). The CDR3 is CASSRGLAGVNTGELFS. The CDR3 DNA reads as TGTGCCAGTAGTAGGGGACTAGCGGGAGTGAACACCGGGGAGCTGTTTTCT.

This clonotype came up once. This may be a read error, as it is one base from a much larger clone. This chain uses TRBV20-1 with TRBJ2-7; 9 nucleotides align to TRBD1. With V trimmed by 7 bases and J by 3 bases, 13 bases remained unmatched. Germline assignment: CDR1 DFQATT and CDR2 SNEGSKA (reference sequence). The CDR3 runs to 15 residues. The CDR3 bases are TGCAGTGTTCCTCGAAGACAGGGGGGGATCTACGAGCAGTACTTC. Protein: CSVPRRQGGIYEQYF.

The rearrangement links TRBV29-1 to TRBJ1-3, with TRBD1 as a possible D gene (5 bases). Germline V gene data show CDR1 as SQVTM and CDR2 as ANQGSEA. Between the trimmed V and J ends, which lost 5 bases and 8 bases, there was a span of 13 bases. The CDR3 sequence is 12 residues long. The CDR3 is CSVTTGGDTIYF. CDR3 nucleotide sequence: TGCAGCGTTACCACTGGAGGGGACACCATATATTTT.

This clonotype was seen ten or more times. The CDR3: CSARDPDRGYGYTF. The CDR3, as DNA: TGCAGTGCTAGAGATCCTGACAGGGGCTATGGCTACACCTTC. J is TRBJ1-2 and V is TRBV20-1; TRBD1 agrees at 8 bases. The CDR3 runs to 14 residues. The V and J ends lost 0 bases and 4 bases, in that order; junction bases with no gene match: 4. Germline V CDR1 and CDR2: DFQATT, SNEGSKA (reference sequence).

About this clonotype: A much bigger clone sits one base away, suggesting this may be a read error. Here the CDR3 DNA reads TGCAGTGACCCAGACAGGAGGAACCGCTGTGGCTACACCTTC. It translates to CSDPDRRNRCGYTF. The chain recombines TRBV20-1 with TRBJ1-2; TRBD1 might be the D (6 bases). V was pared by 7 bases and J by 7 bases, with 22 bases between. This CDR3 has 14 amino acids. Germline-derived CDR1 and CDR2 are DFQATT and SNEGSKA (reference sequence).

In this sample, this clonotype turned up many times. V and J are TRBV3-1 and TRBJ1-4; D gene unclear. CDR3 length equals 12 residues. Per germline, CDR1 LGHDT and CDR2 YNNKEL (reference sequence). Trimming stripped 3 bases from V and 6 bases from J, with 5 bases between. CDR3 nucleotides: TGTGCCAGCAGCCACGGGGATGAAAAACTGTTTTTT. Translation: CASSHGDEKLFF. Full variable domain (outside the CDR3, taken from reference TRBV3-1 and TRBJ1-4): DTAVSQTPKYLVTQMGNDKSIKCEQNLGHDTMYWYKQDSKKFLKIMFSYNNKELIINETVPNRFSPKSPDKAHLNLHINSLELGDSAVYFCASSHGDEKLFFGSGTQLSVL.

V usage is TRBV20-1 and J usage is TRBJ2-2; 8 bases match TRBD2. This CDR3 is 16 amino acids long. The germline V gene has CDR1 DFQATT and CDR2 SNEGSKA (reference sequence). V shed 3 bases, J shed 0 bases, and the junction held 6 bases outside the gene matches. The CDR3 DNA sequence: TGCAGTGCTAGGGACCTAGCGGGTTCGAACACCGGGGAGCTGTTTTTT. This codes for CSARDLAGSNTGELFF.

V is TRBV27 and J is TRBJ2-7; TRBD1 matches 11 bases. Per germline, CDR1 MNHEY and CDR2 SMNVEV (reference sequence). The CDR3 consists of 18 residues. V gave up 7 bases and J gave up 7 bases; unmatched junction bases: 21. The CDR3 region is CASTKSRAGQGALREQYF. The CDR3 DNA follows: TGTGCCAGCACCAAATCGAGGGCCGGACAGGGGGCTTTGAGGGAGCAGTACTTC.

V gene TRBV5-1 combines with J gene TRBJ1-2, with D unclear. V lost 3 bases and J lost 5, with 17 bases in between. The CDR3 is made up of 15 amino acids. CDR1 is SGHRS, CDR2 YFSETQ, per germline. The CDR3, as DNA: TGCGCCAGCAGCTCGGAGAGGGCCGATTTTTATGGCTACACCTTC. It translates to CASSSERADFYGYTF. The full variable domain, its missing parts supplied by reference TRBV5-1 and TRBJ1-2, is KAGVTQTPRYLIKTRGQQVTLSCSPISGHRSVSWYQQTPGQGLQFLFEYFSETQRNKGNFPGRFSGRQFSNSRSEMNVSTLELGDSALYLCASSSERADFYGYTFGSGTRLTVV.

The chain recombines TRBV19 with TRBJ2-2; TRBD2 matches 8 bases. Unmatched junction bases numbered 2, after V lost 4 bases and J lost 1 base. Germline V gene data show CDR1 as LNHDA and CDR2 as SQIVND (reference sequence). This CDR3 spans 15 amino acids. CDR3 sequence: CASSRTSMNTGELFF. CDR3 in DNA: TGTGCCAGTAGTAGGACTAGCATGAACACCGGGGAGCTGTTTTTT.

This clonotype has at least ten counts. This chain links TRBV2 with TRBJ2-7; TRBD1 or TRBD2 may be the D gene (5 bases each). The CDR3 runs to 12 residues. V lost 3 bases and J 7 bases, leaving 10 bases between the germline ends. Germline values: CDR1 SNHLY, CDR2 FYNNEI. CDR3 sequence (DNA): TGTGCCAGCAGTGAGGGACCACCGGAGCAGTACTTC. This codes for CASSEGPPEQYF.

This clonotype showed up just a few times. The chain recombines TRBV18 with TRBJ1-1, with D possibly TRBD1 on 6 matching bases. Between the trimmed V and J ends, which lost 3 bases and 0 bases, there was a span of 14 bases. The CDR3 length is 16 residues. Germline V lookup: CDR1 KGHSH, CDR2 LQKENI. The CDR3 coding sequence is TGTGCCAGCTCACCCCAACAGGGAGAAATGAACACTGAAGCTTTCTTT. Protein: CASSPQQGEMNTEAFF.